These 3 T cell receptor beta chains originate from one sample sequenced in a study of CD8 T cells in Susac syndrome. The RNA, roughly 0.5 to 1 ug, was put through reverse transcription using random hexamers. TCRdb reprocessed the immunoSEQ multiplex PCR reads with MiXCR, giving one entry per CDR3 protein. The sample consists of 150,000 to 200,000 distinct CDR3 sequences, 90% to 95% of them appearing once. The sample comprised CD4+ T cells from PBMCs. The receptor source for this set is a human donor with Susac syndrome.

The chain carries TRBV6-6 and TRBJ1-2, with 9 bases aligning to TRBD1. V gave up 5 bases and J gave up 6 bases; unmatched junction bases: 4. The CDR3 covers 13 residues. Germline CDR1 MNHNY, CDR2 SVGAGI (reference sequence). This CDR3 reads CASSKQGADGYTF. CDR3 DNA sequence: TGTGCCAGCAGTAAACAGGGGGCAGATGGCTACACCTTC.

The gene calls are TRBV5-4 and TRBJ2-2; D gene ambiguous. CDR1 is SGHNT, CDR2 YYREEE, per germline (reference sequence). Trimming took off 4 bases at V and 1 base at J, with 8 bases between the two ends. The CDR3 totals 14 residues. In DNA form, the CDR3 reads TGTGCCAGCAGCCCCGGCAGGAACACCGGGGAGCTGTTTTTT. It translates to CASSPGRNTGELFF.

This chain joins TRBV6-7 and TRBJ2-1; D possibly corresponds to TRBD2 (6 bases). TRBV6-7 is an open reading frame, and its role is uncertain. The CDR3 has 14 residues. V shed 9 bases and J shed 4 bases, with 16 bases lying between them. The chain's CDR3 is CARPNGTQYNEQFF. CDR3 DNA sequence: TGTGCCAGACCCAACGGGACTCAGTACAATGAGCAGTTCTTC.